Shown below are 19 T cell receptor beta chains from a single sample sequenced in a study of cytomegalovirus exposure and HLA in healthy donors. The PCR contained 60 Vbeta and 13 Jbeta primers. Using immunoSEQ multiplex PCR, the repertoire was profiled, and TCRdb retains in-frame clones only, with some absent. In the table there are 110,000 to 150,000 clones, more than 75% of which are singletons. Sequences were obtained from PBMCs. Receptor source: a female donor in good health and CMV-seronegative.

The gene calls are TRBV6-5 and TRBJ1-1; 8 nucleotides match TRBD1. Per the germline V gene, CDR1 is MNHEY and CDR2 is SVGAGI. The trim removed 2 bases at V and 1 base at J, leaving 6 bases unmatched. The CDR3 extends over 16 amino acids. CDR3 amino acids: CASSYLPGTGNTEAFF. Here the CDR3 DNA reads TGTGCCAGCAGTTACCTCCCGGGGACAGGGAACACTGAAGCTTTCTTT.

The chain links TRBV30 to TRBJ2-7; the D gene is possibly TRBD1 (5 bases). Germline CDR1 is GTSNPN and CDR2 is SVGIG (reference sequence). This CDR3 is built from 11 residues. Trimming shortened V by 5 bases and J by 3 bases, and 8 bases separated the two germline ends. CDR3 DNA: TGTGCCTGGGCTCAGGGCTACGAGCAGTACTTC. Its translation is CAWAQGYEQYF.

The genes are TRBV4-3 and TRBJ2-2; TRBD2 might be the D (6 bases). CDR1 and CDR2 from the germline V gene are LGHNA and YSLEER. The germline V and J ends were trimmed by 2 bases and 9 bases, with 16 bases remaining between them. CDR3 length: 15 residues. DNA for the CDR3: TGCGCCAGCAGCCAACTCCCCCCCGGGGGTAGGGAGCTGTTTTTT. Translation: CASSQLPPGGRELFF.

This sequence joins TRBV27 and TRBJ2-5, with a tentative D call TRBD2 (6 bases). The germline V gene encodes CDR1 MNHEY and CDR2 SMNVEV (reference sequence). The CDR3 contains 14 residues. The V end was cut by 0 bases, the J end by 5 bases, with 10 bases between. The CDR3 DNA reads as TGTGCCAGCAGTTTATCAGCGGGTGAGGAGACCCAGTACTTC. Amino acids: CASSLSAGEETQYF.

The chain is built from TRBV4-2 and TRBJ2-2, with 8 positions matching TRBD2. The CDR3 is 18 residues long. From germline, CDR1 is LGHNA and CDR2 YNFKEQ. V lost 1 base, J lost 3 bases, and 10 bases stayed unmatched. CDR3 residues: CASSQVTGLGLYTGELFF. In DNA form, the CDR3 reads TGTGCCAGCAGCCAAGTTACGGGACTAGGGCTGTACACCGGGGAGCTGTTTTTT.

The chain carries TRBV7-8 and TRBJ1-4; D remains ambiguous. The V end lost 1 base, the J end lost 8 bases, and 8 bases lay between the germline ends. CDR1 is SGHVS and CDR2 is FQNEAQ in the germline V gene. CDR3 length: 13 amino acids. The DNA for the CDR3 is TGTGCCAGCAGCTTAGGGCGGGGAGAAAAACTGTTTTTT. This encodes CASSLGRGEKLFF.

CDR3 in amino acids: CASSPGSQETQYF. The CDR3 bases are TGTGCCAGCAGCCCCGGGTCCCAAGAGACCCAGTACTTC. The chain links TRBV7-9 to TRBJ2-5; D unclear. Germline V gives CDR1 SEHNR, CDR2 FQNEAQ (reference sequence). V lost 5 bases and J 1 base, leaving 8 bases between the germline ends. The CDR3 runs to 13 residues.

The sample holds one count of this clone. The gene calls are TRBV30 and TRBJ1-6, with D unresolved. This CDR3 spans 13 amino acids. CDR1 and CDR2 from the germline V gene are GTSNPN and SVGIG (reference sequence). Trimming removed 5 bases from V and 7 bases from J, with 12 bases in between. The CDR3 spells CAWGNGGNSPLHF. The DNA for the CDR3 is TGTGCCTGGGGCAATGGAGGCAATTCACCCCTCCACTTT.

This chain links TRBV7-8 with TRBJ1-4; D possibly corresponds to TRBD1 (6 bases). The CDR3 has 17 amino acids. The germline V and J ends were trimmed by 4 bases and 7 bases, with 22 bases remaining between them. CDR1 and CDR2 (germline): SGHVS, FQNEAQ. The CDR3 DNA follows: TGTGCCAGCAGCTCTACTATTTCCGGGGACACCGGTGAAAAACTGTTTTTT. This gives the protein CASSSTISGDTGEKLFF.

The chain couples TRBV28 to TRBJ1-3, with 9 positions matching TRBD1. J lost 4 bases, V lost 3 bases, and 7 bases had no gene match. CDR3 length: 16 amino acids. Germline V gene data show CDR1 as MDHEN and CDR2 as SYDVKM. This chain's CDR3 is CASSFKDRGGGNTIYF. The CDR3, as DNA: TGTGCCAGCAGTTTCAAGGACAGGGGAGGGGGAAACACCATATATTTT.

The rearrangement uses TRBV30 and TRBJ2-4; D remains unclear. This CDR3 spans 13 amino acids. The V end lost 3 bases, the J end lost 2 bases, and 8 bases lay between the germline ends. In germline, CDR1 is GTSNPN, CDR2 SVGIG (reference sequence). CDR3 region: CAWSSGPKNIQYF. The CDR3 coding sequence is TGTGCCTGGAGCTCTGGGCCCAAAAACATTCAGTACTTC.

This chain links TRBV5-4 with TRBJ1-1; 8 bases fit TRBD1. V lost 6 bases and J lost 3; bases outside the gene matches: 4. The CDR3 is 13 amino acids. The germline CDR1 and CDR2 sequences are SGHNT and YYREEE (reference sequence). The CDR3 region has the DNA TGTGCCAGCAAACTGACAGGGGACACTGAAGCTTTCTTT. Protein product: CASKLTGDTEAFF.

The chain recombines TRBV5-1 with TRBJ1-1; maybe TRBD1 (5 bases). This CDR3 comprises 14 residues. The germline V gene has CDR1 SGHRS and CDR2 YFSETQ. V lost 4 bases and J lost 4, with 14 bases in between. This CDR3 reads CASSPHGRATEAFF. CDR3 nucleotides: TGCGCCAGCAGCCCACATGGCAGGGCCACTGAAGCTTTCTTT. The full variable domain, with the rest looked up from reference TRBV5-1 and TRBJ1-1, is KAGVTQTPRYLIKTRGQQVTLSCSPISGHRSVSWYQQTPGQGLQFLFEYFSETQRNKGNFPGRFSGRQFSNSRSEMNVSTLELGDSALYLCASSPHGRATEAFFGQGTRLTVV.

The V gene is TRBV6-5, the J gene TRBJ1-5; 8 nucleotides align to TRBD1. The ends lost 2 bases at V and 7 bases at J; junction bases unmatched: 7. Per the germline V gene, CDR1 is MNHEY and CDR2 is SVGAGI. The length of the CDR3 is 15 residues. The CDR3 nucleotides read TGTGCCAGCAGTTACGGACCAGGGGGCCAGCAGCCCCAGCATTTT. Protein sequence: CASSYGPGGQQPQHF.

This rearrangement joins TRBV2 to TRBJ2-2; 7 bases agree with TRBD1. Per the germline V gene, CDR1 is SNHLY and CDR2 is FYNNEI. V dropped 4 bases and J dropped 3; count of bases not matched to a gene: 11. The CDR3 loop spans 17 amino acids. The CDR3 bases are TGTGCCAGCAGTGGGGGTCCCGGGACAGAGTACACCGGGGAGCTGTTTTTT. Translation: CASSGGPGTEYTGELFF.

The chain uses TRBV19 and TRBJ2-7; 8 bases match TRBD2. Germline V CDR1 and CDR2: LNHDA, SQIVND (reference sequence). CDR3 length equals 19 residues. The J segment lost 5 bases and the V segment lost 3 bases, leaving 21 bases of the junction unmatched. CDR3 sequence: CASSIYPKGLAGGGHEQYF. The CDR3 DNA reads TGTGCCAGTAGTATTTACCCGAAAGGGCTGGCGGGAGGAGGCCACGAGCAGTACTTC. Drawing the rest from reference TRBV19 and TRBJ2-7, the complete variable domain is DGGITQSPKYLFRKEGQNVTLSCEQNLNHDAMYWYRQDPGQGLRLIYYSQIVNDFQKGDIAEGYSVSREKKESFPLTVTSAQKNPTAFYLCASSIYPKGLAGGGHEQYFGPGTRLTVT.

This clone was counted between two and nine times. The chain combines TRBV5-6 with TRBJ1-5; weak D call: TRBD1 (5 bases). The CDR3 consists of 13 residues. V gave up 0 bases and J gave up 6 bases, with 7 bases separating them. Germline CDR1 and CDR2: SGHDT and YYEEEE. In nucleotides, the CDR3 is TGTGCCAGCAGCTTGGCAGGGTCTCAGCCCCAGCATTTT. It encodes CASSLAGSQPQHF. The whole variable domain, remainder taken from reference TRBV5-6 and TRBJ1-5, is DAGVTQSPTHLIKTRGQQVTLRCSPKSGHDTVSWYQQALGQGPQFIFQYYEEEERQRGNFPDRFSGHQFPNYSSELNVNALLLGDSALYLCASSLAGSQPQHFGDGTRLSIL.

The gene calls are TRBV9 and TRBJ2-5; 12 nucleotides match TRBD2. CDR3 length: 18 residues. Germline values: CDR1 SGDLS, CDR2 YYNGEE. Trimming removed 2 bases from V and 0 bases from J; junction bases left unmatched: 8. The CDR3 coding sequence is TGTGCCAGCAGCGTCGGGACTAGCGGGTACGGATACCAAGAGACCCAGTACTTC. Its translation: CASSVGTSGYGYQETQYF.

V gene TRBV6-1 combines with J gene TRBJ1-1; possible D gene TRBD1, 6 bases. The CDR3 consists of 13 residues. Germline values: CDR1 MNHNS, CDR2 SASEGT. V lost 6 bases and J lost 4, with 12 bases in between. The CDR3 region has the DNA TGTGCCAGCAGCCAGGGACATAGCACTGAAGCTTTCTTT. This translates into CASSQGHSTEAFF.